A selection of T cell receptor beta chains follows, all from one sample in a study of blood T cell repertoires in COVID-19. Only in-frame clones appear in the TCRdb table, and some are missing; sequencing was by immunoSEQ multiplex PCR. The table lists 140,000 or so clones, roughly four fifths of them singletons, with about 8% in the top ten. The material sequenced was peripheral blood. These receptors were collected from a human donor in a cohort sampled during active COVID-19. Both conserved end residues are part of each CDR3. The order of the fields is clone size, V gene, CDR3 protein. A row's size may be missing; if present it is once, few, many or a size class.

size: -
V: TRBV29-1
CDR3: CSVGTTSGGDTQYF

size: -
V: TRBV19
CDR3: CASSGRENYGYTF

size: few
V: TRBV5-4
CDR3: CASSYPGGGTEAFF

size: -
V: TRBV25-1
CDR3: CASSDTGAQSYGYTF

size: -
V: TRBV3-1/TRBV3-2
CDR3: CASSQEGLTKPSPLHF

size: -
V: TRBV25-1
CDR3: CASSDRGLAGTGELFF

size: -
V: TRBV7-2
CDR3: CASSSQRGGESDTQYF

size: -
V: TRBV3-1/TRBV3-2
CDR3: CASSLGSEAFF

size: -
V: TRBV12-3/TRBV12-4
CDR3: CASTRTGVGYTF

size: -
V: TRBV10-3
CDR3: CAISEWGDTDTQYF

size: few
V: TRBV28
CDR3: CASSFPDRGRRSNQPQHF

size: -
V: TRBV12-2
CDR3: CASRQGIQGSPRRYEQYF

size: -
V: TRBV5-1
CDR3: CASSLVGAHQTDTQYF

size: -
V: TRBV4-2
CDR3: CASSPRPTALTDTQYF

size: -
V: TRBV7-6
CDR3: CASSLGKIGGASNEQFF

size: -
V: TRBV10-3
CDR3: CAISGNRGGHTGELFF

size: -
V: TRBV5-1
CDR3: CASSLAIGQGVTKNTEAFF

size: -
V: TRBV27
CDR3: CASSLGGGTDTQYF

size: few
V: TRBV9
CDR3: CASSVRGTTYEQYF

size: -
V: TRBV19
CDR3: CASSTRQGKDSYEQYF

size: -
V: TRBV14
CDR3: CASTGSTDTQYF

size: once
V: TRBV2
CDR3: CASMGAVSKNIQYF

size: -
V: TRBV28
CDR3: CASSRGQPRYEQYF

size: -
V: TRBV28
CDR3: CASSVGGRWTEAFF

size: -
V: TRBV19
CDR3: CASSALYSNQPQHF

size: -
V: TRBV5-6
CDR3: CASSLGQREQYF

size: few
V: TRBV19
CDR3: CASTPDRQSPLHF

size: -
V: TRBV7-9
CDR3: CASSQPTRGQPQETQYF

size: -
V: TRBV5-1
CDR3: CASSLEGLDTGELFF

size: -
V: TRBV7-7
CDR3: CASSLSWDSGNTIYF

size: -
V: TRBV3-1/TRBV3-2
CDR3: CASRLAGGMGEQFF

size: -
V: TRBV6-5
CDR3: CASSYQRTGNYGYTF

size: few
V: TRBV11-2
CDR3: CASSLEGTSGGDEQFF

size: -
V: TRBV29-1
CDR3: CSVGTGGGTEAFF

size: -
V: TRBV25-1
CDR3: CASSDPRTGGGETQYF

size: -
V: TRBV28
CDR3: CASVSSGGKTQYF

size: -
V: TRBV9
CDR3: CASSTAQSSGNTIYF

size: -
V: TRBV12-5
CDR3: CASGLELAGGTDTQYF

size: -
V: TRBV14
CDR3: CASSPSTGVAFF

size: -
V: TRBV29-1
CDR3: CSVWTGPGEKLFF

size: -
V: TRBV7-8
CDR3: CASSPRQGSTDTQYF

size: -
V: TRBV7-2
CDR3: CASGGVYEQYF

size: -
V: TRBV2
CDR3: CASRGTGLGETQYF

size: few
V: TRBV2
CDR3: CASSLGGLSNQPQHF

size: few
V: TRBV10-3
CDR3: CAISDTSGGIQETQYF

size: -
V: TRBV19
CDR3: CASTPRGGETYEQYF

size: -
V: TRBV11-2
CDR3: CASSLAGNTIYF

size: -
V: TRBV6-1
CDR3: CASSDGGQGASPLHF

size: few
V: TRBV18
CDR3: CASSPLAGTEAFF

size: -
V: TRBV6-6
CDR3: CASGANEKLFF

size: -
V: TRBV7-2
CDR3: CASSLRTSGGSPEQYF

size: -
V: TRBV24-1
CDR3: CATSDANRDSFSNGYTF

size: -
V: TRBV6-6
CDR3: CASSSPRTRQETQYF

size: -
V: TRBV19
CDR3: CASSDEVRGGYTF

size: -
V: TRBV11-3
CDR3: CASSYDIGETQYF

size: few
V: TRBV11-2
CDR3: CASRPGVRSGANVLTF

size: -
V: TRBV28
CDR3: CASSAAGYGYTF